The TCR beta chain described here comes from a study of vaccination and CD4 T cells after COVID-19 (dated by TCRdb to between 2022 and 2023). Broadly, across the study: Every convalescent patient had a positive nasal swab PCR test for SARS-CoV-2, with mild disease in about nine patients and severe disease in one. Six males and four females were included in the convalescent cohort, with two Hispanic individuals, seven Caucasians, two Asians and one multiracial person represented. Participants got two doses of the Pfizer-BioNTech BNT162b2 vaccine (n=8) or two doses of the Moderna mRNA-1273 vaccine (n=2). Post-COVID blood samples from convalescent patients were collected a median of roughly 100 days after diagnosis, with a range of 35 to 161 days. Post-vaccine blood samples were obtained a median of about 77 days after the second vaccine dose, with a range of about 12 to 241 days. The cultures were stimulated with overlapping spike peptide pools from SARS-CoV-2 and from the common cold coronaviruses HCoV-NL63, HCoV-OC43 and HCoV-229E. Control cultures used a CEFX viral epitope pool as positive control, an HIV-1 Nef peptide pool as negative control, or no peptide. In around nine COVID-19 convalescent patients and 4 infection-naive healthy vaccine recipients, the spike-specific CD4+ TCR repertoire before mRNA vaccination was compared with the repertoire after mRNA vaccination.

A note on this clonotype: It has no known antigen specificity. There are no base qualities to consult, and no much larger clone falls within one base.

Explained via the paper, the treatment or condition label denotes: approximately nine-day PBMC culture with coronavirus spike peptide pools or control peptides (ViraFEST assay). The ViraFEST assay, used in the study, expanded antigen-specific T cells with peptide pools and then identified the expanded clonotypes through TCR sequencing. Positive SARS-CoV-2 PCR tests in the convalescent patients dated from March to December 2020, before Alpha, Beta and Delta variants emerged in the United States. Over 1.5 million PBMCs per well were cultured in IMDM with roughly 4.8% human AB serum and 8.5 to 10 IU/ml IL-2, plus 10 ug/ml peptide pools. On days 3 and 7, half of the culture medium was replaced with fresh IL-2-containing medium. After 10 to 11 days of culture, CD4+ T cells were isolated by negative selection with the EasySep CD4+ T cell isolation kit. PBMCs were separated from whole blood using Ficoll-Paque Plus gradient centrifugation and then either used fresh or cryopreserved at -140C. Each culture condition was generally run in triplicate wells.

Study-wide conclusions, independent of this receptor: Relatively few convalescent patients were included in the study, and early timepoints after natural infection were not analyzed. Of the vaccine-specific clones in convalescent patients, 304 of 307, or nearly all, reacted only to SARS-CoV-2 spike and did not cross-react with common cold coronaviruses. In convalescent patients, a median 86.3% of post-vaccine SARS-CoV-2-reactive clones were detected only after vaccination, suggesting vaccine-specific priming. The median count of SARS-CoV-2-reactive clonotypes went up from around 23 after infection to more than 30 after vaccination, although the change was not significant.

Library prep was done by PCR. At the Johns Hopkins FTIC core, DNA from the cultured CD4+ T cells underwent TCR sequencing with the Oncomine TCR Beta short-read assay. Genomic DNA was extracted from the cultured CD4+ T cells with the QIAamp micro DNA kit. Oncomine TCR Beta libraries made from cultured CD4+ T cells were pooled using unique dual indexes and sequenced on an Illumina iSeq 100. Per the original workflow: Non-productive sequences were removed, and CDR3s that did not start with C, did not end with F or W, or were shorter than 7 amino acids were discarded. The MANAFEST web application identified antigen-specific clonotypes by comparing peptide-stimulated wells against reference wells and other culture wells. To be called positive, a clone needed an FDR below 0.05, an odds ratio above 5, and a productive frequency above 0.1% in at least two of three replicate wells. Clonotypes that were significantly expanded in both SARS-CoV-2 spike wells and at least one common cold coronavirus spike condition were defined as cross-reactive. Levenshtein distances (stringdist) and unrooted phylogenetic trees (ape) in R version 3.6.1 were used to assess CDR3 homology. TCRdb trimmed public reads at Q25 via fastp, called clones via MiXCR and kept in-frame beta chains. Identical CDR3 proteins give one entry, which carries the most common genes and DNA. TCRdb, rather than the study authors, made the V and J calls. For this sample there are some 13,000 distinct CDR3 sequences; around 62% appear just once. The ten largest clones take up approximately 12% of the sample.

The sequenced material came from CD4+ T cells from blood, cultured in vitro. This receptor was taken from a human donor who had recovered from COVID-19.

The CDR3 here reads CASSQDRDRVTEAFF. The DNA sequence is TGTGCCAGCAGCCAAGACCGGGACAGGGTTACTGAAGCTTTCTTT. In this chain, TRBV14 is recombined with TRBJ1-1, and 9 junction bases match TRBD1. CDR1 SGHDN and CDR2 FVKESK were looked up in the germline V gene. Inclusive of the bounding cysteine and phenylalanine, the CDR3 is 15 residues long. The entry retains the CDR3 DNA only, 45 bases that are in frame from base 1. Clipping removes 0 bases from V and 5 bases from J, with 4 as the unmatched junction base count.